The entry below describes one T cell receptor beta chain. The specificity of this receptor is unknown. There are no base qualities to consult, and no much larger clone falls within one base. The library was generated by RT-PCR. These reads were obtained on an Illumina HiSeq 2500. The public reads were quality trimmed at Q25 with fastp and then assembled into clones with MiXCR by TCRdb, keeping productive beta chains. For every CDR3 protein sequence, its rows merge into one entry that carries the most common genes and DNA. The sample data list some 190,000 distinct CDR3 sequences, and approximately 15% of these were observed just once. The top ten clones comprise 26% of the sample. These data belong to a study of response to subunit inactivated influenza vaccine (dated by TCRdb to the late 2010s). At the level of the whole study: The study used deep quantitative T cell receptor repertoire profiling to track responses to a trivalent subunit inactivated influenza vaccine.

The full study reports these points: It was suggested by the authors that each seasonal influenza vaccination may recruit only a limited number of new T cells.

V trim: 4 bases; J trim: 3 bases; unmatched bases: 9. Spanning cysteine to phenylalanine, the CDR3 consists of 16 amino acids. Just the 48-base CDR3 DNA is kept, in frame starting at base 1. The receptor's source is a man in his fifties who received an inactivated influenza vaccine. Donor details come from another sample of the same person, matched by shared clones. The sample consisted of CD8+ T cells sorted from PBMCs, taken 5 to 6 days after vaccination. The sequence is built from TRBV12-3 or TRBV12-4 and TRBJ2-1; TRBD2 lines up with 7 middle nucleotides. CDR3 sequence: CASSSRLASIYNEQFF. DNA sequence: TGTGCCAGCAGTTCAAGACTAGCTTCCATCTACAATGAGCAGTTCTTC.